Below, 12 T cell receptor beta chains from the same sample are listed, as sequenced in a study of cytomegalovirus exposure and HLA in healthy donors. The PCR contained 60 Vbeta and 13 Jbeta primers. Some clones are missing from TCRdb's copy, which holds only in-frame ones; the method was immunoSEQ multiplex PCR. The table includes over 150,000 clones, 77% detected once. Input material: PBMCs. The source of these receptors is an older woman in good health and CMV-seropositive.

J is TRBJ1-5 and V is TRBV19; TRBD1 might be the D (6 bases). Germline CDR1 and CDR2: LNHDA and SQIVND (reference sequence). Trimming stripped 7 bases from V and 4 bases from J, with 17 bases between. The CDR3 spans 15 residues. DNA for the CDR3: TGTGCCAGTAAAACAGGGAGTTTTTGGAATCAGCCCCAGCATTTT. Translation gives CASKTGSFWNQPQHF.

The chain links TRBV5-6 to TRBJ1-1; D perhaps matches TRBD1 (5 bases). Germline-derived CDR1 and CDR2 are SGHDT and YYEEEE. The CDR3 runs to 17 residues. Trimming cost V 4 bases and J 1 base, with 20 bases left between them. The CDR3: CASSPPGSFRGNTEAFF. The DNA for the CDR3 is TGTGCCAGCAGCCCGCCAGGGTCTTTTCGAGGGAACACTGAAGCTTTCTTT.

The chain carries TRBV30 and TRBJ2-1; unclear D gene. Germline values: CDR1 GTSNPN, CDR2 SVGIG (reference sequence). The CDR3 spans 10 residues. Trimming left V 6 bases short and J 12 bases short, with 12 bases between. The chain's CDR3 is CACRPGGQFF. The CDR3 nucleotides read TGTGCCTGTCGCCCAGGTGGGCAGTTCTTC.

The chain carries TRBV28 and TRBJ2-5; TRBD1 matches 9 bases. The J call may not be correct, given that the DNA end is closer to TRBJ2-7. Per germline, CDR1 MDHEN and CDR2 SYDVKM. The CDR3 is 15 residues long. DNA for the CDR3: TGTGCCAGCAGTTTAACGGGACAGGGAATTTACGAGCAGTACTTC. It is translated as CASSLTGQGIYEQYF.

CDR3 loop: CASSPMPGTDTQYF. CDR3 coding DNA: TGTGCCAGCAGCCCCATGCCCGGGACAGATACGCAGTATTTT. V gene TRBV6-4 combines with J gene TRBJ2-3; no reliable D call. The CDR3 contains 14 residues. V was pared by 6 bases and J by 3 bases, with 13 bases between. CDR1 MRHNA and CDR2 SNTAGT come from the germline V gene.

The chain couples TRBV7-2 to TRBJ2-6, with 9 bases identical to TRBD1. From germline, CDR1 is SGHTA and CDR2 FQGNSA. This CDR3 comprises 19 residues. The V and J ends lost 6 bases and 0 bases, in that order; junction bases with no gene match: 12. In nucleotides, the CDR3 is TGTGCCAGCAGAAATGCTCCGGGACAGGGTCTCTCTGGGGCCAACGTCCTGACTTTC. Its translation is CASRNAPGQGLSGANVLTF.

This chain joins TRBV11-2 and TRBJ1-6; D unclear. V was pared by 2 bases and J by 7 bases, with 12 bases between. The CDR3 has 15 amino acids. Germline CDR1 SGHAT, CDR2 FQNNGV. Written as DNA, the CDR3 is TGTGCCAGCAGCTTAATGTCACAGATGAATTCACCCCTCCACTTT. This codes for CASSLMSQMNSPLHF.

This clone showed up just a few times. J is TRBJ2-3 and V is TRBV5-6; TRBD2 agrees at 13 bases. The CDR3 totals 17 residues. V gave up 1 base and J gave up 3 bases; unmatched junction bases: 5. The V gene's germline CDR1 is SGHDT and CDR2 YYEEEE. CDR3 loop: CASSLWGGLAGTDTQYF. CDR3 DNA sequence: TGTGCCAGCAGCTTGTGGGGGGGACTAGCGGGGACAGATACGCAGTATTTT.

This sequence joins TRBV5-1 and TRBJ1-5; tentative D call: TRBD1 (6 bases). CDR1 and CDR2 (germline): SGHRS, YFSETQ. This CDR3 comprises 13 residues. Trimming left V 0 bases short and J 5 bases short, with 6 bases between. CDR3 amino acids: CASSLAGDQPQHF. Here the CDR3 DNA reads TGCGCCAGCAGCTTGGCAGGGGATCAGCCCCAGCATTTT.

The genes are TRBV28 and TRBJ2-3; TRBD1 aligns across 8 bases. Germline V gene sequence: CDR1 MDHEN, CDR2 SYDVKM. Losses at the gene ends were 7 bases for V and 4 bases for J; bases not matched to a gene: 10. This CDR3 comprises 15 residues. DNA of the CDR3: TGTGCCAGCACGGGGGCAGGGGGCAGCGCAGATACGCAGTATTTT. It translates to CASTGAGGSADTQYF.

The V gene is TRBV19, the J gene TRBJ1-6, with 9 bases matching TRBD1. Germline V gene data show CDR1 as LNHDA and CDR2 as SQIVND (reference sequence). Trimming took 6 bases from V and 8 from J; bases not matched to a gene: 2. The CDR3 extends over 13 amino acids. CDR3 in amino acids: CASSGDRDSPLHF. CDR3 DNA: TGTGCCAGTAGCGGGGACAGGGATTCACCCCTCCACTTT.

This clone was observed a handful of times. The rearrangement uses TRBV11-2 and TRBJ1-1; no firm D call. CDR3 size: 15 residues. Trimming took off 5 bases at V and 3 bases at J, with 16 bases between the two ends. Germline assignment: CDR1 SGHAT and CDR2 FQNNGV. CDR3 loop: CASSASDPGYTEAFF. The CDR3 region has the DNA TGTGCCAGCAGCGCAAGCGATCCGGGTTACACTGAAGCTTTCTTT.